The 21 T cell receptor beta chains reported below all come from one sample, sequenced in a study of CD8+CD57+ T cells in acquired aplastic anemia. In patients chosen for sequencing, flow cytometry had shown CD8+CD57+ cell expansion. Genomic DNA templated the TCR beta VDJ and CDR3 profiling. Via MiXCR, TCRdb re-called the reads, giving one row per CDR3 protein. In the table there are fewer than 200,000 distinct CDR3 sequences, less than 50% of which are singletons. The sequencing input was sorted CD4+, CD8+, or CD8+CD57+ T cells (not recorded which) from PBMCs. These TCRs come from a human donor with aplastic anemia.

This chain uses TRBV18 with TRBJ2-7; 7 bases are a match to TRBD1. The CDR3 sequence is 13 residues long. Germline V gene data show CDR1 as KGHSH and CDR2 as LQKENI. V gave up 2 bases and J gave up 5 bases; unmatched junction bases: 3. CDR3 in amino acids: CASSPVDRNEQYF. The CDR3, as DNA: TGTGCCAGCTCACCAGTGGACAGGAACGAGCAGTACTTC. The full variable domain, with the rest looked up from reference TRBV18 and TRBJ2-7, is NAGVMQNPRHLVRRRGQEARLRCSPMKGHSHVYWYRQLPEEGLKFMVYLQKENIIDESGMPKERFSAEFPKEGPSILRIQQVVRGDSAAYFCASSPVDRNEQYFGPGTRLTVT.

The chain carries TRBV13 and TRBJ1-1; perhaps TRBD1 as D (5 bases). Germline CDR1 reads PRHDT; CDR2 reads FYEKMQ (reference sequence). V lost 3 bases and J lost 1, with 15 bases in between. This CDR3 contains 16 residues. This CDR3 reads CASSLGGAQGNTEAFF. The CDR3, as DNA: TGTGCCAGCAGCTTGGGAGGGGCGCAGGGGAACACTGAAGCTTTCTTT.

This rearrangement joins TRBV12-3 or TRBV12-4 to TRBJ1-1; TRBD1 agrees at 8 bases. With 6 bases clipped from V and 3 bases from J, the junction kept 0 bases outside the gene matches. This CDR3 region has 12 residues. CDR3: CASRQGDTEAFF. CDR3 DNA: TGTGCCAGCAGACAGGGGGACACTGAAGCTTTCTTT.

The chain couples TRBV15 to TRBJ2-1, with D perhaps assigned TRBD1 or TRBD2 (5 bases each). CDR3 length: 13 amino acids. The germline V gene has CDR1 LNHNV and CDR2 YYDKDF (reference sequence). V dropped 1 base and J dropped 9 bases, with 10 bases sitting between them. The CDR3 spells CATSRVPGTEQFF. The DNA of the CDR3 is TGTGCCACCAGCAGAGTACCGGGGACTGAGCAGTTCTTC.

The chain joins TRBV7-2 to TRBJ1-6, with no clear D. CDR1 and CDR2 from the germline V gene are SGHTA and FQGNSA. The V gene lost 6 bases and the J gene lost 6 bases, with 9 bases spanning the gap. This CDR3 is 13 amino acids long. Here the CDR3 DNA reads TGTGCCAGCAGTGAAGAGGCTAATTCACCCCTCCACTTT. It codes for CASSEEANSPLHF.

This clonotype has at least ten counts. The J gene is TRBJ1-1, the V gene TRBV2; 8 bases map to TRBD1. V was clipped by 1 base and J by 0 bases; unmatched bases: 10. CDR3 length: 18 amino acids. Germline values: CDR1 SNHLY, CDR2 FYNNEI. Written as DNA, the CDR3 is TGTGCCAGCAGTGAAGGGACAGGGATAATTGGGATGAACACTGAAGCTTTCTTT. This codes for CASSEGTGIIGMNTEAFF.

There are many counts of this clonotype. The rearrangement uses TRBV7-1 and TRBJ2-3; 8 bases agree with TRBD1. TRBV7-1 is recorded as an ORF, its role being uncertain. The CDR3 covers 19 residues. V was clipped by 3 bases and J by 1 base; unmatched bases: 15. The CDR3 sequence: CASSSQGARRIGRTDTQYF. The CDR3 coding sequence is TGTGCCAGCAGCTCGCAGGGGGCCCGGCGGATAGGCCGCACAGATACGCAGTATTTT.

This clonotype was counted between two and nine times. The V gene is TRBV10-3, the J gene TRBJ1-2; D gene uncertain. The germline V and J ends were trimmed by 9 bases and 0 bases, with 14 bases remaining between them. CDR3 length: 14 residues. Germline V gives CDR1 ENHRY, CDR2 SYGVKD. The CDR3 nucleotides are TGTGCCATAACGGACTCGGAAGCTAACTATGGCTACACCTTC. This gives the protein CAITDSEANYGYTF.

This clonotype was counted a single time. This chain uses TRBV5-1 with TRBJ2-7, with a possible D match to TRBD1 (6 bases). Germline-derived CDR1 and CDR2 are SGHRS and YFSETQ. This CDR3 comprises 13 residues. V gave up 5 bases and J gave up 3 bases, with 12 bases separating them. The chain's CDR3 is CASRPQGFYEQYF. Written as DNA, the CDR3 is TGCGCCAGCAGACCACAGGGATTCTACGAGCAGTACTTC.

This chain joins TRBV2 and TRBJ1-1; D is ambiguous. Germline V gene lookup returns CDR1 SNHLY and CDR2 FYNNEI. Trimming took off 6 bases at V and 4 bases at J, with 9 bases between the two ends. This CDR3 comprises 12 residues. CDR3 DNA sequence: TGTGCCAGCAGCCAAGACGTCACTGAAGCTTTCTTT. This gives the protein CASSQDVTEAFF.

This clonotype has ten or more counts. Its ends do not fully match the called genes, so a read error is possible. The V call is TRBV20-1, the J call TRBJ2-4; D uncertain. This CDR3 contains 14 residues. Germline V gene data show CDR1 as DFQATT and CDR2 as SNEGSKA (reference sequence). The CDR3 reads CSARSGDLKNIQYF. The CDR3 nucleotides read TGCAGCGCTAGGTCGGGCGACCTCAAAAACATTCAGTACTTC.

Many counts were recorded for this clonotype. One junction end disagrees with the germline gene, perhaps due to a read error. The chain has TRBV7-2 and TRBJ2-3; 10 bases line up with TRBD2. This CDR3 is built from 15 residues. From germline, CDR1 is SGHTA and CDR2 FQGNSA. The CDR3 DNA reads TGTGCCAGCAGCGTAGCGGGAGGTCTCACAGATACGCAGTATTTT. As protein: CASSVAGGLTDTQYF.

CDR3 protein: CAISEPNRTGYNEQFF. The CDR3 DNA reads as TGTGCCATCAGTGAGCCCAACCGGACAGGTTACAATGAGCAGTTCTTC. V gene TRBV10-3 combines with J gene TRBJ2-1, with 7 positions matching TRBD1. Trimming at V came to 2 bases and at J to 4 bases, leaving 8 bases not matched to a gene. Germline lookup yields CDR1 ENHRY and CDR2 SYGVKD. The CDR3 has 16 residues.

This clonotype appeared many times. The genes are TRBV6-1 and TRBJ1-2, with 7 positions matching TRBD1. Germline V gene lookup returns CDR1 MNHNS and CDR2 SASEGT. Trimming took 5 bases from V and 8 from J; bases not matched to a gene: 8. This CDR3 comprises 13 residues. This CDR3 reads CASSPPTGKGYTF. The CDR3 coding sequence is TGTGCCAGCAGTCCACCGACAGGGAAAGGCTACACCTTC.

The chain recombines TRBV7-2 with TRBJ1-6, with D perhaps TRBD1 (5 bases). Looked up from germline, CDR1 is SGHTA and CDR2 is FQGNSA. V lost 3 bases and J 6 bases, leaving 9 bases between the germline ends. This CDR3 has 14 amino acids. The CDR3 spells CASSFDSANSPLHF. CDR3 bases: TGTGCCAGCAGCTTCGACAGTGCTAATTCACCCCTCCACTTT.

This clonotype was seen only a few times. The chain employs TRBV27 and TRBJ2-7; D is possibly TRBD1 or TRBD2 (6 bases each). The CDR3 sequence is 15 residues long. V lost 6 bases and J 3 bases, leaving 18 bases between the germline ends. Germline CDR1 and CDR2: MNHEY and SMNVEV (reference sequence). CDR3 sequence: CASSLNLGGFYEQYF. For the CDR3, the DNA is TGTGCCAGCAGCCTCAACTTAGGGGGGTTCTACGAGCAGTACTTC.

There are a few counts of this clonotype. The rearrangement uses TRBV24-1 and TRBJ2-3; the D gene is possibly TRBD2 (5 bases). Trimming cost V 7 bases and J 6 bases, with 19 bases left between them. The CDR3 runs 15 residues. From germline, CDR1 is KGHDR and CDR2 SFDVKD. CDR3 region: CATSPGLGWLDTQYF. DNA for the CDR3: TGTGCCACCAGCCCTGGACTTGGCTGGTTGGATACGCAGTATTTT.

A word on this clonotype: A read error may produce the germline difference seen at one junction end. The chain couples TRBV12-3 or TRBV12-4 to TRBJ1-1, with TRBD1 identical over 7 bases. The CDR3 is 14 residues long. The CDR3, as DNA: TGTGCCAGCAGTTTCCGACAGGGTAGAACTGAAGCTCTCTTT. Protein sequence: CASSFRQGRTEALF.

This clonotype was recorded many times. The CDR3 sequence: CSVGGGAGYEQFF. In DNA, the CDR3 is TGCAGTGTTGGCGGGGGGGCCGGCTATGAGCAGTTCTTC. The chain links TRBV20-1 to TRBJ2-1; 9 bases match TRBD2. The CDR3 extends over 13 amino acids. Germline CDR1 is DFQATT and CDR2 is SNEGSKA (reference sequence). V shed 7 bases, J shed 8 bases, and the junction held 9 bases outside the gene matches.

This clonotype was picked up many times. The chain has TRBV5-1 and TRBJ1-3, with D hard to call. Germline lookup yields CDR1 SGHRS and CDR2 YFSETQ. The V gene lost 1 base and the J gene lost 0 bases, with 11 bases spanning the gap. The CDR3 contains 16 residues. This CDR3 reads CASSLSILDSGNTIYF. The CDR3 region has the DNA TGCGCCAGCAGCTTGTCCATATTGGACTCTGGAAACACCATATATTTT.

The chain links TRBV20-1 to TRBJ2-1; 10 bases fit TRBD1. CDR1 and CDR2 (germline): DFQATT, SNEGSKA (reference sequence). This CDR3 comprises 13 residues. After removal of 6 bases from V and 8 bases from J, the junction contained 7 bases not matched to a gene. The CDR3 bases are TGCAGTGCACGGGACAGGGGTAGCCATGAGCAGTTCTTC. Translated, it gives CSARDRGSHEQFF.